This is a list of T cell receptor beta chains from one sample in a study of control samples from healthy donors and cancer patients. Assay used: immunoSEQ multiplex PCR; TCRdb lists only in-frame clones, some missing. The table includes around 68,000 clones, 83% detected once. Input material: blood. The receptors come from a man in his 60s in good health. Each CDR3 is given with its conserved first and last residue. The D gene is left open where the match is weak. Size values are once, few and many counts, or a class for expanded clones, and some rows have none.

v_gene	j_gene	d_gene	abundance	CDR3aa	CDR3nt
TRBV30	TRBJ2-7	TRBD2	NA	CAWSSLAGLYEQYF	TGTGCCTGGAGTTCCCTAGCGGGTCTCTACGAGCAGTACTTC
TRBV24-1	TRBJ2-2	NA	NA	CATSGLGATGELFF	TGTGCCACCAGTGGGTTGGGAGCAACCGGGGAGCTGTTTTTT
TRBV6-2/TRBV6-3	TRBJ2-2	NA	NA	CASSYYTGANTGELFF	TGTGCCAGCAGTTACTATACCGGGGCCAACACCGGGGAGCTGTTTTTT
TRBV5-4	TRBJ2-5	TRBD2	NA	CASSPAGGQQETQYF	TGTGCCAGCAGCCCAGCGGGAGGGCAGCAAGAGACCCAGTACTTC
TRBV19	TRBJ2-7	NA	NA	CASSDAGPYEQYF	TGTGCCAGTAGTGACGCCGGACCTTACGAGCAGTACTTC
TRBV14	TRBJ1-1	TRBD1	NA	CASSRGQVNTEAFF	TGTGCCAGCAGCCGCGGACAGGTGAACACTGAAGCTTTCTTT
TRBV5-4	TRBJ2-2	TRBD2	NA	CASSSGTSWGELFF	TGTGCCAGCAGCTCCGGGACTAGTTGGGGGGAGCTGTTTTTT
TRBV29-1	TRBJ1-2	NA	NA	CSVEVGRHYGYTF	TGCAGCGTTGAAGTGGGGAGACACTATGGCTACACCTTC
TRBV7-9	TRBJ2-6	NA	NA	CASSLGRRNFYSGANVLTF	TGTGCCAGCAGCTTAGGTAGAAGAAACTTCTACTCTGGGGCCAACGTCCTGACTTTC
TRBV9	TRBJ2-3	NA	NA	CASSDRTSTDTQYF	TGTGCCAGCAGCGACCGGACTAGCACAGATACGCAGTATTTT
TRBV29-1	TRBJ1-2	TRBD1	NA	CSTRDSTAPNYGYTF	TGCAGCACCCGGGACAGCACTGCCCCTAACTATGGCTACACCTTC
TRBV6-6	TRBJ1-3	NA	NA	CASKTNSGNTIYF	TGTGCCAGCAAAACAAACTCTGGAAACACCATATATTTT
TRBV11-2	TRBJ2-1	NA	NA	CASSLEVVGNEQFF	TGTGCCAGCAGCTTAGAGGTAGTTGGCAATGAGCAGTTCTTC
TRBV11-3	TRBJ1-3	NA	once	CASSFSGGNTIYF	TGTGCCAGCAGCTTCAGTGGTGGAAACACCATATATTTT
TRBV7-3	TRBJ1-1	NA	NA	CASSFDGQSNTEAFF	TGTGCCAGCAGCTTCGACGGACAGTCGAACACTGAAGCTTTCTTT
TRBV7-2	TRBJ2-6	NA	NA	CASSLAAGANVLTF	TGTGCCAGCAGCTTAGCGGCTGGGGCCAACGTCCTGACTTTC
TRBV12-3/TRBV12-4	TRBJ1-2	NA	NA	CASSLWGSGYTF	TGTGCCAGCAGTTTATGGGGAAGTGGCTACACCTTC
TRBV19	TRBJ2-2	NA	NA	CASTKGQGAGIGELFF	TGTGCCAGTACCAAGGGTCAGGGAGCCGGTATCGGGGAGCTGTTTTTT
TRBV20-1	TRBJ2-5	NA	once	CSASLSSRKTQYF	TGCAGTGCTAGTCTTAGCAGTCGGAAGACCCAGTACTTC
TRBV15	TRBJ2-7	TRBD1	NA	CATSRGVAGQGAYEQYF	TGTGCCACCAGCAGAGGCGTCGCGGGACAGGGGGCCTACGAGCAGTACTTC
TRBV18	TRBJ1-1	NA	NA	CASSPTDRAFF	TGTGCCAGCTCACCAACAGATCGGGCTTTCTTT
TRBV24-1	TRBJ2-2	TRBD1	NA	CATAPTGQGTGELFF	TGTGCCACTGCGCCAACGGGACAGGGGACCGGGGAGCTGTTTTTT
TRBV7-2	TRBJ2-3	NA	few	CASSLIRSTDTQYF	TGTGCCAGCAGCTTAATCAGGAGCACAGATACGCAGTATTTT
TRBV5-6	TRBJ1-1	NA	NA	CASSVQILNTEAFF	TGTGCCAGCAGCGTACAGATTTTAAACACTGAAGCTTTCTTT
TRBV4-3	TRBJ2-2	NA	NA	CASSRGTNTGELFF	TGCGCCAGCAGCCGCGGGACTAACACCGGGGAGCTGTTTTTT
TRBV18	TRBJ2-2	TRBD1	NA	CASSPTPLGGYTGELFF	TGTGCCAGCTCACCTACCCCTTTAGGGGGCTACACCGGGGAGCTGTTTTTT
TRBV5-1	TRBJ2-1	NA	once	CASSLDSSYNEQFF	TGCGCCAGCAGCTTAGATAGCTCCTACAATGAGCAGTTCTTC
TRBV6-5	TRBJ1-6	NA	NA	CASKGEGRSPLHF	TGTGCCAGCAAAGGTGAGGGACGTTCACCCCTCCACTTT
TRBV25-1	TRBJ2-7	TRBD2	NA	CASSELGLAGQTYEQYF	TGTGCCAGCAGTGAATTGGGACTAGCGGGTCAGACCTACGAGCAGTACTTC
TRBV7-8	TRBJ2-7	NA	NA	CASSLGRSAEQYF	TGTGCCAGCAGCTTAGGTCGGAGCGCCGAGCAGTACTTC
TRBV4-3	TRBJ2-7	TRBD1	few	CASSHLAGGASPEQYF	TGCGCCAGCAGCCACTTGGCAGGGGGCGCTTCCCCCGAGCAGTACTTC
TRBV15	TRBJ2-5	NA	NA	CATSRDGTQQETQYF	TGTGCCACCAGCAGAGATGGGACACAACAAGAGACCCAGTACTTC
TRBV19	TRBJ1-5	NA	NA	CASSVNPGSRDNQPQHF	TGTGCCAGTAGTGTAAATCCCGGGAGCAGGGACAATCAGCCCCAGCATTTT
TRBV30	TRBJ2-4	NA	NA	CAWSVQQAGYIQYF	TGTGCCTGGAGTGTACAACAGGCGGGGTACATTCAGTACTTC
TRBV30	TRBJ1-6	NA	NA	CAWSTVGGSLHF	TGTGCCTGGAGTACGGTCGGGGGGTCCCTCCACTTT
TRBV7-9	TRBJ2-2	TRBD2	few	CASSLGAGRADGELFF	TGTGCCAGCAGCTTGGGGGCCGGGAGGGCCGACGGGGAGCTGTTTTTT
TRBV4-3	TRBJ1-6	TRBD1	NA	CASSQEPGGRIESPLHF	TGCGCCAGCAGCCAAGAACCAGGGGGCCGTATTGAGTCACCCCTCCACTTT
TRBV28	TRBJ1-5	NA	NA	CASRLLGTALNQPQHF	TGTGCCAGCAGGTTACTGGGGACTGCCCTCAATCAGCCCCAGCATTTT
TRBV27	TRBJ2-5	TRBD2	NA	CASSLSGITGTSGSNQETQYF	TGTGCCAGCAGTTTATCGGGGATCACCGGGACTAGCGGAAGCAACCAAGAGACCCAGTACTTC
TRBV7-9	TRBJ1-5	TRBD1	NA	CASSLALGTGGTNNQPQHF	TGTGCCAGCAGCTTAGCGTTAGGGACAGGGGGTACTAATAATCAGCCCCAGCATTTT
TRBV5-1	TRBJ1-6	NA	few	CASSYLPQGHSYNSPLHF	TGCGCCAGCAGCTACCTACCCCAGGGTCATTCCTATAATTCACCCCTCCACTTT
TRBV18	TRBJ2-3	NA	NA	CASSPRTPGPLTDTQYF	TGTGCCAGCTCACCTAGGACTCCGGGACCCCTCACAGATACGCAGTATTTT
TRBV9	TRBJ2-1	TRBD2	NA	CASSSRLAGDEQFF	TGTGCCAGCAGCTCACGACTAGCGGGAGATGAGCAGTTCTTC
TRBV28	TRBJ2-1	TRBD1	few	CASSYPGTGANMQFF	TGTGCCAGCAGTTACCCCGGGACAGGGGCAAATATGCAGTTCTTC
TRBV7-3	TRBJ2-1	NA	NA	CASSSFSGNEQFF	TGTGCCAGCAGCTCGTTTAGCGGTAATGAGCAGTTCTTC
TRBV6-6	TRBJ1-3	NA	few	CASSREAYSGNTIYF	TGTGCCAGCAGCCGAGAGGCCTACTCTGGAAACACCATATATTTT
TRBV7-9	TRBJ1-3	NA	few	CASSEPGNTIYF	TGTGCCAGCAGCGAACCTGGAAACACCATATATTTT
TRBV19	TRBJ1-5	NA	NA	CASSIPTGLNQPQHF	TGTGCCAGTAGTATACCGACAGGTCTCAATCAGCCCCAGCATTTT
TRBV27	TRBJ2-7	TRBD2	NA	CASSRLASYEQYF	TGTGCCAGCAGTAGACTAGCTTCCTACGAGCAGTACTTC
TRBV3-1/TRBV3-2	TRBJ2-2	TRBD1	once	CASSPTGANTGELFF	TGTGCCAGCAGCCCGACAGGGGCGAACACCGGGGAGCTGTTTTTT
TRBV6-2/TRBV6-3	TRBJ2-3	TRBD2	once	CASSHPSGRESDTQYF	TGTGCCAGCAGCCACCCTAGCGGGAGGGAGTCAGATACGCAGTATTTT
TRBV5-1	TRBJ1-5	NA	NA	CASSFRGPYSNQPQHF	TGCGCCAGCAGCTTCAGGGGCCCATATAGCAATCAGCCCCAGCATTTT
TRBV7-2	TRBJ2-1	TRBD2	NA	CASSLVLSSGNEQFF	TGTGCCAGCAGCTTAGTTCTGTCTAGCGGGAATGAGCAGTTCTTC